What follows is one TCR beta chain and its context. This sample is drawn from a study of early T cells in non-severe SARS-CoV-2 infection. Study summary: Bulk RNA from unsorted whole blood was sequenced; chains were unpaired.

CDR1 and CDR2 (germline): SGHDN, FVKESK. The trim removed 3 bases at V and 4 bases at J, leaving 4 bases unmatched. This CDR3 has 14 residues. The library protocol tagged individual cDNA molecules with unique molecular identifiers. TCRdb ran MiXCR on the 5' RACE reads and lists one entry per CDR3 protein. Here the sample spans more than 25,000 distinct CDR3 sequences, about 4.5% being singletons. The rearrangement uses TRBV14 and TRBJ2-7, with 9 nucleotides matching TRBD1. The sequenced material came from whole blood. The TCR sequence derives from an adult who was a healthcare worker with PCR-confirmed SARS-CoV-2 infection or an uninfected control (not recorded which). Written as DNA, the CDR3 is TGTGCCAGCAGCCAGATGGACAGGGGATACGAGCAGTACTTC. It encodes CASSQMDRGYEQYF.